This TCR beta chain was identified in a study of control samples from healthy donors and cancer patients. Clones were read by immunoSEQ multiplex PCR, and TCRdb kept only the in-frame ones, dropping some. The table has 150,000 to 200,000 clones, nearly 90% seen once; the top ten hold 1.1% to 1.5%. This TCR was recovered from a woman aged 50 to 60 in good health. The sample taken for sequencing was blood.

CDR3 nucleotides: TGTGCCTGGAGAAACAGGGTGGCCTATAATTCACCCCTCCACTTT. Its translation is CAWRNRVAYNSPLHF. The V gene is TRBV30, the J gene TRBJ1-6, with D possibly TRBD1 on 6 matching bases. Germline V CDR1 and CDR2: GTSNPN, SVGIG (reference sequence). The V end lost 3 bases, the J end lost 2 bases, and 11 bases lay between the germline ends. This CDR3 is built from 15 residues.